A single T cell receptor (beta chain) is shown here with its context. Germline V gives CDR1 SGHVS, CDR2 FQNEAQ. Trimming took off 5 bases at V and 5 bases at J, with 13 bases between the two ends. This CDR3 comprises 14 residues. This sample is drawn from a study of blood T cell repertoires in COVID-19. The table came from immunoSEQ multiplex PCR; TCRdb's copy has only in-frame clones and leaves some out. The sample holds some 220,000 clones, around 80% seen once. The receptor was derived from a woman aged 25 to 39 with COVID-19, enrolled during active disease. The sequenced sample consisted of peripheral blood. This sequence joins TRBV7-8 and TRBJ1-5; D may be TRBD1 (5 bases). CDR3 loop: CASSLRAGDQPQHF. In nucleotides, the CDR3 is TGTGCCAGCAGCCTGAGGGCGGGGGATCAGCCCCAGCATTTT.